These 12 T cell receptor beta chains came from one sample sequenced in a study of technical replicates of blood from several donors. Sequencing was performed with immunoSEQ multiplex PCR; in TCRdb, only in-frame clones are kept and a portion is missing. The sample yields about 12,000 clones, 85% to 95% seen once. The specimen was PBMCs. The source is a human donor in good health.

The chain uses TRBV6-5 and TRBJ1-2, with D perhaps TRBD1 (6 bases). This CDR3 region has 13 residues. CDR1 MNHEY and CDR2 SVGAGI come from the germline V gene. Trimming stripped 6 bases from V and 2 bases from J, with 10 bases between. The CDR3 loop is CASRLDRNYGYTF. In nucleotides, the CDR3 is TGTGCCAGCAGGCTCGACAGGAACTATGGCTACACCTTC.

The CDR3 loop reads CASSPAAVTNYGYTF. The CDR3 nucleotides are TGTGCCAGCTCACCCGCGGCGGTGACTAACTATGGCTACACCTTC. The chain combines TRBV18 with TRBJ1-2; D uncertain. Trimming pared 3 bases from V and 0 bases from J, leaving 11 bases between. The CDR3 totals 15 residues. Germline CDR1 and CDR2: KGHSH and LQKENI.

The chain employs TRBV2 and TRBJ2-2; D possibly corresponds to TRBD2 (6 bases). V dropped 10 bases and J dropped 6 bases, with 12 bases sitting between them. Germline V CDR1 and CDR2: SNHLY, FYNNEI. The CDR3 is made up of 12 amino acids. Written as DNA, the CDR3 is TGTGCCACCCTCGGGGGATCCGGGGAGCTGTTTTTT. It is translated as CATLGGSGELFF.

This rearrangement joins TRBV29-1 to TRBJ2-2; D unresolved. The CDR3 has 14 amino acids. The ends were cut back, 5 bases at V and 0 bases at J, with 10 bases in the middle. CDR1 is SQVTM and CDR2 is ANQGSEA in the germline V gene. The CDR3 sequence is CSVKTLTNTGELFF. The CDR3 nucleotides are TGCAGCGTTAAGACACTCACGAACACCGGGGAGCTGTTTTTT.

V is TRBV30 and J is TRBJ1-2; the D gene is possibly TRBD1 (5 bases). Germline CDR1 is GTSNPN and CDR2 is SVGIG (reference sequence). This CDR3 is built from 13 residues. The germline V and J ends were trimmed by 6 bases and 1 base, with 12 bases remaining between them. The CDR3 loop reads CACDSSFNYGYTF. For the CDR3, the DNA is TGTGCCTGTGACAGTTCTTTTAACTATGGCTACACCTTC.

The CDR3 DNA reads as TGTGCCAGTAGTTCAACGGGAGCAGGTCAGGATACGCAGTATTTT. Protein: CASSSTGAGQDTQYF. The chain employs TRBV19 and TRBJ2-3, with TRBD2 as a possible D gene (6 bases). The CDR3 is 15 residues long. Germline V gene lookup returns CDR1 LNHDA and CDR2 SQIVND (reference sequence). V was cut by 5 bases and J by 6 bases, with 18 bases left in between.

The rearrangement joins TRBV28 to TRBJ2-1, with 12 positions matching TRBD2. Germline CDR1 and CDR2: MDHEN and SYDVKM. J gave up 0 bases and V 3 bases, and 0 bases lay outside the gene matches. The CDR3 spans 16 residues. CDR3 coding DNA: TGTGCCAGCAGTTTGACTAGCGGGAGCTCCTACAATGAGCAGTTCTTC. Residues: CASSLTSGSSYNEQFF.

The chain links TRBV30 to TRBJ2-1, with 10 bases fitting TRBD2. The CDR3 consists of 15 residues. V lost 0 bases, J lost 4 bases, and 3 bases stayed unmatched. Germline V lookup: CDR1 GTSNPN, CDR2 SVGIG (reference sequence). DNA of the CDR3: TGTGCCTGGAGTGTCAGCGGGAGGGATTACAATGAGCAGTTCTTC. Translating gives CAWSVSGRDYNEQFF.

This chain links TRBV11-2 with TRBJ2-1; 7 nucleotides agree with TRBD2. There are 18 residues in the CDR3. The ends lost 0 bases at V and 9 bases at J; junction bases unmatched: 17. Germline V gives CDR1 SGHAT, CDR2 FQNNGV. CDR3 amino acids: CASSLDPEWREFVREQFF. CDR3 DNA sequence: TGTGCCAGCAGCTTAGACCCCGAGTGGCGGGAGTTTGTGCGTGAGCAGTTCTTC.

This clone was found once. This rearrangement joins TRBV7-9 to TRBJ1-5, with TRBD1 matching 8 bases. The CDR3 is 15 residues long. Germline CDR1 and CDR2: SEHNR and FQNEAQ (reference sequence). With V trimmed by 4 bases and J by 7 bases, 9 bases remained unmatched. The CDR3 sequence is CASSSGQDVLQPQHF. CDR3 sequence (DNA): TGTGCCAGCAGCTCGGGACAGGACGTTTTACAGCCCCAGCATTTT.

The rearrangement joins TRBV30 to TRBJ2-2; TRBD2 might be the D (5 bases). This CDR3 is 12 amino acids long. V lost 2 bases, J lost 5 bases, and 6 bases lay in between. CDR1 and CDR2 from the germline V gene are GTSNPN and SVGIG (reference sequence). CDR3 bases: TGTGCCTGGAGTCGGAGGACCGGGGAGCTGTTTTTT. Translation gives CAWSRRTGELFF. Variable domain in full (rest from reference TRBV30 and TRBJ2-2): SQTIHQWPATLVQPVGSPLSLECTVEGTSNPNLYWYRQAAGRGLQLLFYSVGIGQISSEVPQNLSASRPQDRQFILSSKKLLLSDSGFYLCAWSRRTGELFFGEGSRLTVL.

The genes are TRBV5-1 and TRBJ2-1, with D possibly being TRBD1 (6 bases). CDR1 and CDR2 from the germline V gene are SGHRS and YFSETQ. The CDR3 runs to 13 residues. V lost 2 bases and J lost 6, with 9 bases in between. In DNA, the CDR3 is TGCGCCAGCAGCTTCCAGGGGAGCAATGAGCAGTTCTTC. Residues: CASSFQGSNEQFF.